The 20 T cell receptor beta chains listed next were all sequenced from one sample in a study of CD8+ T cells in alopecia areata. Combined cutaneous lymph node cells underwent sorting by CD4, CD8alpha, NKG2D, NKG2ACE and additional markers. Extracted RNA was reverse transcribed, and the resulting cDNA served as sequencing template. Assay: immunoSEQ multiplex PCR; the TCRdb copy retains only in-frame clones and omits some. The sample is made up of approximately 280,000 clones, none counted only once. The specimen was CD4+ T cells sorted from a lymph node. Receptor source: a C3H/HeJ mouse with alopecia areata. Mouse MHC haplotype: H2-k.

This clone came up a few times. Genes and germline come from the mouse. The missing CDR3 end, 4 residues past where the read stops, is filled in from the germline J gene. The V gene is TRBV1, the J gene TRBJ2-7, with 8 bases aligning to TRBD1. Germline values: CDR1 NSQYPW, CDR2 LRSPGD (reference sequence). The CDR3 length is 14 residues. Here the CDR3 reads CTCSARAGGDEQYF. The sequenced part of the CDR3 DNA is TGCACCTGCAGTGCACGGGCAGGGGGCGAT.

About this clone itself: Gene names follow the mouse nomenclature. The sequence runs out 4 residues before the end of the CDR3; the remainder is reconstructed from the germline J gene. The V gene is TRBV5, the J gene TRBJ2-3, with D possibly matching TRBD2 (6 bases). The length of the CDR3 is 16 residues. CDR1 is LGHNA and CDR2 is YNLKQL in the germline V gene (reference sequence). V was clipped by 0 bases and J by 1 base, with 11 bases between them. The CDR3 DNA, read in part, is TGTGCCAGCAGCCAAGAAGGGGCTGGGGGTGCAGAA. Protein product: CASSQEGAGGAE. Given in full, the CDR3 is CASSQEGAGGAETLYF.

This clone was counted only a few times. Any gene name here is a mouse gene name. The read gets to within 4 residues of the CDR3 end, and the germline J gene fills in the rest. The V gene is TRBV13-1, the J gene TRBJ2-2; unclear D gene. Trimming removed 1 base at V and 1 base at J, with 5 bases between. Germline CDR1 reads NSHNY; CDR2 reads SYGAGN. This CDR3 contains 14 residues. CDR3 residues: CASSDWVNTGQLYF. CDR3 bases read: TGTGCCAGCAGTGATTGGGTAAACACCGGG.

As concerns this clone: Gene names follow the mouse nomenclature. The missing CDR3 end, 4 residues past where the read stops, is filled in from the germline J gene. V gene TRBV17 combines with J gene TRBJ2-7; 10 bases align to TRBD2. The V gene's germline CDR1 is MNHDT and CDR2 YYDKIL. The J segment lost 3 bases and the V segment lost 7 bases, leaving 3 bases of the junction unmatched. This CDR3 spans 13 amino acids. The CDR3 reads CASIGTGDYEQYF. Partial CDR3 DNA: TGTGCTAGCATCGGGACTGGGGACTAT.

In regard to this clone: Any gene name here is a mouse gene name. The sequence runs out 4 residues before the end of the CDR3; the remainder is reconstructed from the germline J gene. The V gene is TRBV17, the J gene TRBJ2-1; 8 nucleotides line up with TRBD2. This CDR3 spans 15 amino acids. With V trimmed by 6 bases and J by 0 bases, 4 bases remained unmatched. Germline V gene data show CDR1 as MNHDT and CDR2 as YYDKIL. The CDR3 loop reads CASRRLGSNYAEQFF. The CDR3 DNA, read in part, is TGTGCTAGCAGACGACTGGGGAGTAACTATGCT.

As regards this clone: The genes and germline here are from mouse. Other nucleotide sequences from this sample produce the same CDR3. The CDR3 sequence is CTCSAPGQNTGQLYF. The covered CDR3 bases are TGCACCTGCAGTGCGCCGGGACAAAACACCGGG. The V and J genes are TRBV1 and TRBJ2-2, with D maybe TRBD1 (6 bases). The read stops 4 residues short of the end of the CDR3; the missing end is completed from the germline J gene. Deletions cut 3 bases from V and 1 base from J, with 9 bases between. The germline V gene encodes CDR1 NSQYPW and CDR2 LRSPGD (reference sequence). The CDR3 is 15 amino acids.

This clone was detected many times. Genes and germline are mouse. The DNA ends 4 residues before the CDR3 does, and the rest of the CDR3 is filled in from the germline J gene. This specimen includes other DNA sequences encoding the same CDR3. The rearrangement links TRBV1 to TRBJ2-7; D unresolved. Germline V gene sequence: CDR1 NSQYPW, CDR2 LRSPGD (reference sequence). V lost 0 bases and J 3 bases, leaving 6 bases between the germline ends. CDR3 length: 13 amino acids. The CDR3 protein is CTCSADDIYEQYF. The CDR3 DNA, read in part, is TGCACCTGCAGTGCAGATGACATCTAT. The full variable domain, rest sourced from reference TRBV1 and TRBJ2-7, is VTLLEQNPRWRLVPRGQAVNLRCILKNSQYPWMSWYQQDLQKQLQWLFTLRSPGDKEVKSLPGADYLATRVTDTELRLQVANMSQGRTLYCTCSADDIYEQYFGPGTRLTVL.

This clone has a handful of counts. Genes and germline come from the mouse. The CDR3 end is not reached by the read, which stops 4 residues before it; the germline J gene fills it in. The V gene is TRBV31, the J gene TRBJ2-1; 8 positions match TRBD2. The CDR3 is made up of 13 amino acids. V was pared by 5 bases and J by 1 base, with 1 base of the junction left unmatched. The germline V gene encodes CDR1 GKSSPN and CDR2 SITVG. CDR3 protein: CAWGDWNYAEQFF. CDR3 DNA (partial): TGTGCCTGGGGGGACTGGAACTATGCT.

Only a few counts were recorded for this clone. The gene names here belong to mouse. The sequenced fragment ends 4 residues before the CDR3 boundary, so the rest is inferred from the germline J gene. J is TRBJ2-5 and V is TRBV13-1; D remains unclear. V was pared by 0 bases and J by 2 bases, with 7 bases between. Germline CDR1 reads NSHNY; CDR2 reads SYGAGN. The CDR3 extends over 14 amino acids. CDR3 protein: CASSDASSQDTQYF. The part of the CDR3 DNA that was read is TGTGCCAGCAGTGATGCATCCAGCCAAGAC.

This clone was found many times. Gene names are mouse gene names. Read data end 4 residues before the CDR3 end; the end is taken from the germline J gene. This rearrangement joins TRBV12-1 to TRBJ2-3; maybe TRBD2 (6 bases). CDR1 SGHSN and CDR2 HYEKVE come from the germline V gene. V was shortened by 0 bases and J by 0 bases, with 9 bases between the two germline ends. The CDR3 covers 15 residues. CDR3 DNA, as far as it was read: TGTGCCAGCTCTCTCACACTGGGTAGTGCAGAA. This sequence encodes CASSLTLGSAE. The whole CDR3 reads CASSLTLGSAETLYF.

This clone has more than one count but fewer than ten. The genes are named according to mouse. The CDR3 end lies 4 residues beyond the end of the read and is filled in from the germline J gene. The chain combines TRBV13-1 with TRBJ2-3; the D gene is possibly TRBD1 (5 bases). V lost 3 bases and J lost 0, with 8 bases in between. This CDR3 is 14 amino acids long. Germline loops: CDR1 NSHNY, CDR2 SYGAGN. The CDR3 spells CASSGQFSAETLYF. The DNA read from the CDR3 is TGTGCCAGCAGTGGACAGTTTAGTGCAGAA.

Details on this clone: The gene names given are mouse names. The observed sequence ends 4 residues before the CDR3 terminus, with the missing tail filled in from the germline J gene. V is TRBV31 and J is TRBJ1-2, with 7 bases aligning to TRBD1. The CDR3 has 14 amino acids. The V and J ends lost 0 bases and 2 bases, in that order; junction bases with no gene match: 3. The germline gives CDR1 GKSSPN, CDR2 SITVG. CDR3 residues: CAWSLETGNSDYTF. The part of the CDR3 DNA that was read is TGTGCCTGGAGTCTGGAGACAGGGAACTCC. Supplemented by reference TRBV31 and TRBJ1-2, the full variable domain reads AQTIHQWPVAEIKAVGSPLSLGCTIKGKSSPNLYWYWQATGGTLQQLFYSITVGQVESVVQLNLSASRPKDDQFILSTEKLLLSHSGFYLCAWSLETGNSDYTFGSGTRLLVI.

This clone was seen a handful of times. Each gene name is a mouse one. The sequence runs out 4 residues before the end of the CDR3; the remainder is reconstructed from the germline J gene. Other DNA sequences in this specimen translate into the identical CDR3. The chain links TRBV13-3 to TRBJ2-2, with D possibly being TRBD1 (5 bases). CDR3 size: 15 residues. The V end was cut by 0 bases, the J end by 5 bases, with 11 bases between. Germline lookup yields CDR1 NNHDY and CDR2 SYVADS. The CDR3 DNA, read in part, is TGTGCCAGCAGTGATGCTCAGGGTGGGACCGGG. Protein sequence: CASSDAQGGTG. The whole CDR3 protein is CASSDAQGGTGQLYF.

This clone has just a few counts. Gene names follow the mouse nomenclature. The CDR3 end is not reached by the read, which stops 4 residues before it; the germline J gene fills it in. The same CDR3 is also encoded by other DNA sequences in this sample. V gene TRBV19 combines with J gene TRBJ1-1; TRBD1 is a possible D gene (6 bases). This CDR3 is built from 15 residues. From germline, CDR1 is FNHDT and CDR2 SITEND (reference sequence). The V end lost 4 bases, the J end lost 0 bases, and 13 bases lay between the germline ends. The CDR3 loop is CASSPPGQANTEVFF. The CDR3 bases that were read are TGTGCCAGCAGTCCTCCGGGACAAGCAAACACA.

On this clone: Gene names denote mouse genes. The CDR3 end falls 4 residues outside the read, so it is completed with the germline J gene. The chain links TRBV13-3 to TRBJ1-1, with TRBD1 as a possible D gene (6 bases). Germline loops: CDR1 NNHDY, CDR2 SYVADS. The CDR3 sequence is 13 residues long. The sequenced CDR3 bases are TGTGCCAGCAGTGATGAGGGACAAACA. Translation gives CASSDEGQT. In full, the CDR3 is CASSDEGQTEVFF.

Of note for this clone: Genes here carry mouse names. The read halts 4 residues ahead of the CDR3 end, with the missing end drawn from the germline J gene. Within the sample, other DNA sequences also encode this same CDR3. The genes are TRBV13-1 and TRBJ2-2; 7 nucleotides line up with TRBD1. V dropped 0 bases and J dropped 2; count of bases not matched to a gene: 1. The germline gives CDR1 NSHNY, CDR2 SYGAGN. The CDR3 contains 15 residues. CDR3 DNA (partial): TGTGCCAGCAGTGATGGACAGGGCAACACCGGG. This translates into CASSDGQGNTG. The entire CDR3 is CASSDGQGNTGQLYF.

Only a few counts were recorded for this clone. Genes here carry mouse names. Partial CDR3 DNA: TGTGCCAGCAGTACGGGACAGATCTAT. This encodes CASSTGQIY. From start to end, the CDR3 is CASSTGQIYEQYF. The V call is TRBV19, the J call TRBJ2-7; 7 positions agree with TRBD1. The read ends 4 residues shy of where the CDR3 ends; the end is completed using the germline J gene. The V and J ends lost 3 bases and 3 bases, in that order; junction bases with no gene match: 3. The CDR3 has 13 residues. Germline values: CDR1 FNHDT, CDR2 SITEND (reference sequence).

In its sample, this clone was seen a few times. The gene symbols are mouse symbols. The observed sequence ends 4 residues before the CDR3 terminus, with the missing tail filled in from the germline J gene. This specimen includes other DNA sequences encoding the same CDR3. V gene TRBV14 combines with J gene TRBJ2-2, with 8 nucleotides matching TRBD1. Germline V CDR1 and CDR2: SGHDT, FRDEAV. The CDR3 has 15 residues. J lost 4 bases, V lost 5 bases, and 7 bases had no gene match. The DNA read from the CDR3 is TGTGCCAGCAGCCCCGGACAGGGAGGCACCGGG. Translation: CASSPGQGGTG. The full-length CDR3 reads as CASSPGQGGTGQLYF.

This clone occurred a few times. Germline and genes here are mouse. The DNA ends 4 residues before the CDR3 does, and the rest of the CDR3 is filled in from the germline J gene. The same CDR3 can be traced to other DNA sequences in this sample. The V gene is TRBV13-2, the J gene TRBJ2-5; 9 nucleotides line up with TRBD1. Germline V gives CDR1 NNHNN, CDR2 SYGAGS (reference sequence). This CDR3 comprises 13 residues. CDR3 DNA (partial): TGTGCCAGCGGTCCGGGACAGGGAGAC. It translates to CASGPGQGD. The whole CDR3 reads CASGPGQGDTQYF.

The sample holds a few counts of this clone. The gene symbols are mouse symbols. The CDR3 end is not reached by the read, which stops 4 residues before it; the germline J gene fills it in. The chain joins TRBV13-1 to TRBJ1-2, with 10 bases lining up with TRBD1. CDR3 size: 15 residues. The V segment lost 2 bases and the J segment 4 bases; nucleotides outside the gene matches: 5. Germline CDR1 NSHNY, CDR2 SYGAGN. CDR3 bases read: TGTGCCAGCAGTGAACCAAGACAGGGGGCCTCC. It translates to CASSEPRQGAS. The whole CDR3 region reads CASSEPRQGASDYTF.